Sequencing of this T cell receptor beta chain was carried out in a study of T-cell reconstitution after alpha-beta-depleted transplantation in children. Trimming took 0 bases from V and 4 from J, leaving 27 bases between them. The CDR3 is made up of 19 amino acids. Germline V gene lookup returns CDR1 DFQATT and CDR2 SNEGSKA (reference sequence). This clonotype showed up just a few times. During its preparation, the TCRbeta library received unique molecular identifiers. Using its own MiXCR run on the PCR reads, TCRdb lists one record per CDR3 protein. The table has about 540,000 distinct CDR3 sequences, approximately 16% seen once.

Sequenced material: PBMCs from the stem cell graft donor, taken from the stem cell graft. This TCR derives from a human donor who donated a stem cell graft to a child with acute lymphoblastic leukemia. The chain couples TRBV20-1 to TRBJ2-5; D possibly corresponds to TRBD2 (5 bases). In nucleotides, the CDR3 is TGCAGTGCTAGAGAGAATATCGGGGTATGGTATCCCGCATCAGAGACCCAGTACTTC. It encodes CSARENIGVWYPASETQYF.